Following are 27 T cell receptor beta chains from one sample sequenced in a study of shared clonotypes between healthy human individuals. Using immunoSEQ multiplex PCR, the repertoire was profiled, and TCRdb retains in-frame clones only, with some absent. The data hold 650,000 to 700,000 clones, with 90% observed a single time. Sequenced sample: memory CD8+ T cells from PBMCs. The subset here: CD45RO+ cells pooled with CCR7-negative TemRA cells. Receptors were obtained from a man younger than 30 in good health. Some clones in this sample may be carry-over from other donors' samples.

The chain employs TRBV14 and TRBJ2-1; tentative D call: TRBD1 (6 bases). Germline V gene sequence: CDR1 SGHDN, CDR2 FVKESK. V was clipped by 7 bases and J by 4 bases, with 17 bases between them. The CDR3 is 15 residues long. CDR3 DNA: TGTGCCAGCACCCTCCAGACAGGATCTTACAATGAGCAGTTCTTC. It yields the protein CASTLQTGSYNEQFF. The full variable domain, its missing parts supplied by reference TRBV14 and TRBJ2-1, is EAGVTQFPSHSVIEKGQTVTLRCDPISGHDNLYWYRRVMGKEIKFLLHFVKESKQDESGMPNNRFLAERTGGTYSTLKVQPAELEDSGVYFCASTLQTGSYNEQFFGPGTRLTVL.

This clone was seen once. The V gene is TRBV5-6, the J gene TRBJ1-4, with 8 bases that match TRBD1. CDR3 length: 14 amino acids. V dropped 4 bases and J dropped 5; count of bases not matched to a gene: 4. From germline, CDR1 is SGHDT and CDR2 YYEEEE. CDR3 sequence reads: CASSIGTGNEKLFF. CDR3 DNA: TGTGCCAGCAGCATCGGGACAGGCAATGAAAAACTGTTTTTT.

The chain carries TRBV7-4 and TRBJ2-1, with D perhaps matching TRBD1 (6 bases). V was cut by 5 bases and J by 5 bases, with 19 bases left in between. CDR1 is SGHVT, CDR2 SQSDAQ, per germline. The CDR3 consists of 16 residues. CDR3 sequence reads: CASSQATGPHNNEQFF. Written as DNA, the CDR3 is TGTGCCAGCAGCCAAGCCACAGGGCCCCATAACAATGAGCAGTTCTTC.

CDR3 nucleotides: TGTGCCAGCACCAGACTTCTAGATACGCAGTATTTT. Its protein product is CASTRLLDTQYF. The chain recombines TRBV21-1 with TRBJ2-3; TRBD2 is the table's D call and was not checked against the DNA. TRBV21-1 is annotated as a pseudogene. The CDR3 spans 12 residues.

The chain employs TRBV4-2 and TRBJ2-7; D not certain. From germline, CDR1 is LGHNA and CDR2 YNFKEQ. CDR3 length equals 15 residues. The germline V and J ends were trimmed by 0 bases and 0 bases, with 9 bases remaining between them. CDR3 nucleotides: TGTGCCAGCAGCCAAGATCCTGGGGTCTCCTACGAGCAGTACTTC. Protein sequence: CASSQDPGVSYEQYF.

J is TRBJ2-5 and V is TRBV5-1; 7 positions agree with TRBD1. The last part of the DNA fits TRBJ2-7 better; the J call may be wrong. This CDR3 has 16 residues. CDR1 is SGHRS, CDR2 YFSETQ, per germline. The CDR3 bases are TGCGCCAGCAGCTTGCCGGCGGAAGGGGGCCCCTACGAGCAGTACTTC. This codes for CASSLPAEGGPYEQYF.

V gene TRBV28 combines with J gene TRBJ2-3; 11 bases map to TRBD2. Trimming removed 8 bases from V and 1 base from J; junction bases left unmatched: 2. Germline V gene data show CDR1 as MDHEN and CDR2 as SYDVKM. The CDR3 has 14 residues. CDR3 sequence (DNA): TGTGCCAGCCTTAGCGGGAGGGGCACAGATACGCAGTATTTT. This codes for CASLSGRGTDTQYF.

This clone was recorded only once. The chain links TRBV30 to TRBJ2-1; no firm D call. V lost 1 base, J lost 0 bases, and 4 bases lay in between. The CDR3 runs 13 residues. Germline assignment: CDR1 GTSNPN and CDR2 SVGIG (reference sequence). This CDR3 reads CAWSGSSYNEQFF. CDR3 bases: TGTGCCTGGAGTGGGTCCTCCTACAATGAGCAGTTCTTC. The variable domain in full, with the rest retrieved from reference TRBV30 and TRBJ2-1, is SQTIHQWPATLVQPVGSPLSLECTVEGTSNPNLYWYRQAAGRGLQLLFYSVGIGQISSEVPQNLSASRPQDRQFILSSKKLLLSDSGFYLCAWSGSSYNEQFFGPGTRLTVL.

The CDR3 coding sequence is TGCAGCGCTAGAGCGGGAGGGCCCTACAATGAGCAGTTCTTC. This codes for CSARAGGPYNEQFF. The V call is TRBV29-1, the J call TRBJ2-1, with 10 bases matching TRBD2. The V and J ends lost 7 bases and 2 bases, in that order; junction bases with no gene match: 5. The V gene's germline CDR1 is SQVTM and CDR2 ANQGSEA. This CDR3 spans 14 amino acids.

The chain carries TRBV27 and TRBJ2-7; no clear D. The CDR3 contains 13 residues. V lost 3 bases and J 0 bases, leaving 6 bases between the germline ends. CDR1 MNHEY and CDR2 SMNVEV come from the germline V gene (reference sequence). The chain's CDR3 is CASSFAASYEQYF. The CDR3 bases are TGTGCCAGCAGTTTCGCAGCCTCCTACGAGCAGTACTTC.

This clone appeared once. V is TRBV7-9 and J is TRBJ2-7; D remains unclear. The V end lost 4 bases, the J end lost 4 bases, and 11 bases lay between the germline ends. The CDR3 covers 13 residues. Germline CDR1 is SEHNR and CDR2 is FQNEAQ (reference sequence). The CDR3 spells CASSSPSKYEQYF. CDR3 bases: TGTGCCAGCAGCTCCCCTTCGAAGTACGAGCAGTACTTC.

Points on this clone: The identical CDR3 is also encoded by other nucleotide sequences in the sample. Here the CDR3 reads CASSPRLAPDTQYF. DNA for the CDR3: TGTGCCAGCAGCCCCCGACTAGCGCCAGATACGCAGTATTTT. This chain joins TRBV7-9 and TRBJ2-3; 8 nucleotides agree with TRBD2. Germline-derived CDR1 and CDR2 are SEHNR and FQNEAQ (reference sequence). V shed 5 bases, J shed 4 bases, and the junction held 5 bases outside the gene matches. CDR3 length: 14 amino acids.

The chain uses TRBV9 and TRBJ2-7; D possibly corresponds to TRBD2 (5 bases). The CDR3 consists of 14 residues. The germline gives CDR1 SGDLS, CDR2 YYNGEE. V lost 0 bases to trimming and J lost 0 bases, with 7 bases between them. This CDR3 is CASSVETSSYEQYF. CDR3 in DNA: TGTGCCAGCAGCGTAGAAACTAGCTCCTACGAGCAGTACTTC.

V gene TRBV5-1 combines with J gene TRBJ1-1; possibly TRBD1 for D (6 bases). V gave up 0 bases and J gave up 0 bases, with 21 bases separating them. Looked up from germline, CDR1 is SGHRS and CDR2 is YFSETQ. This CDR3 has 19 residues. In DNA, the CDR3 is TGCGCCAGCAGCTTGGGAGTGGTAGGCGGGGGGCGGATGAACACTGAAGCTTTCTTT. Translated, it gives CASSLGVVGGGRMNTEAFF.

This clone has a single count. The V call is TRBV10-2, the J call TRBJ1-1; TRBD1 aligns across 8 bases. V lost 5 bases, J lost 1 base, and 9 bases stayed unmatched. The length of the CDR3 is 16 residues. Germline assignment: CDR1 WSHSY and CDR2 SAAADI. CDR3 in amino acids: CASSPRTGGKNTEAFF. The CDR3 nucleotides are TGCGCCAGCAGTCCCCGAACAGGGGGGAAGAACACTGAAGCTTTCTTT.

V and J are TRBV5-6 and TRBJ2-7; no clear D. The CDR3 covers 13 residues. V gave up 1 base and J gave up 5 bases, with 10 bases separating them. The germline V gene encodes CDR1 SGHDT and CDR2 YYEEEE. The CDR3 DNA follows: TGTGCCAGCAGCTTGAGTCAGTTCCACGAGCAGTACTTC. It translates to CASSLSQFHEQYF.

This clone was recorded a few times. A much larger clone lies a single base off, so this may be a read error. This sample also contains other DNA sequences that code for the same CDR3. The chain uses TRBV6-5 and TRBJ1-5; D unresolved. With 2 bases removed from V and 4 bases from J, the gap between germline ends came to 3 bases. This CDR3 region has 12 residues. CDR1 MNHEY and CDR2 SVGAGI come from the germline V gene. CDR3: CASSYLNQPQHF. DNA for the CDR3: TGTGCCAGCAGTTACCTAAATCAGCCCCAGCATTTT.

The CDR3 coding sequence is TGTGCCAGCAGTTATCCGGGGACCACTGAAGCTTTCTTT. This translates into CASSYPGTTEAFF. The rearrangement uses TRBV6-5 and TRBJ1-1; weak D call: TRBD1 (5 bases). The CDR3 has 13 amino acids. Trimming took off 3 bases at V and 4 bases at J, with 9 bases between the two ends. Looked up from germline, CDR1 is MNHEY and CDR2 is SVGAGI.

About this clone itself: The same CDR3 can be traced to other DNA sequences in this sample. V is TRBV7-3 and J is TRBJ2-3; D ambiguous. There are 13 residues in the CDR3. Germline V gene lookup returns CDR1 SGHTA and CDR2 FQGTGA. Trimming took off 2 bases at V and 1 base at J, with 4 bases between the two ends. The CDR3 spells CASSLLGTDTQYF. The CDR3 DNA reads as TGTGCCAGCAGCTTACTAGGCACAGATACGCAGTATTTT.

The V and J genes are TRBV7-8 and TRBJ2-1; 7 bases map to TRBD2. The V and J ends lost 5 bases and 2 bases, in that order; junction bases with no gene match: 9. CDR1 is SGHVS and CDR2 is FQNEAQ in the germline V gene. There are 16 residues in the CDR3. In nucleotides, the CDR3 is TGTGCCAGCAGCCCGAGGGAGGGGATGACCTACAATGAGCAGTTCTTC. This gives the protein CASSPREGMTYNEQFF.

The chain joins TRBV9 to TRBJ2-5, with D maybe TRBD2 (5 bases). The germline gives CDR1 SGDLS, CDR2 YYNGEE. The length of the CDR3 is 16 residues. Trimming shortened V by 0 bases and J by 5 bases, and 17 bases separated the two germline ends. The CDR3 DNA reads TGTGCCAGCAGCGTAGAAGGCGGGCTTGTGTTTGAGACCCAGTACTTC. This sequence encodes CASSVEGGLVFETQYF.

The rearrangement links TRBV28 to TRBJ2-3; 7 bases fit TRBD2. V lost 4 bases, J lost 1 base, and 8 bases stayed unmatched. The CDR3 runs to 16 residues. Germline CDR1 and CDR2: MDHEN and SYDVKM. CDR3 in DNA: TGTGCCAGCAGTTGGGCGGCGGGAGCGGGCACAGATACGCAGTATTTT. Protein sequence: CASSWAAGAGTDTQYF.

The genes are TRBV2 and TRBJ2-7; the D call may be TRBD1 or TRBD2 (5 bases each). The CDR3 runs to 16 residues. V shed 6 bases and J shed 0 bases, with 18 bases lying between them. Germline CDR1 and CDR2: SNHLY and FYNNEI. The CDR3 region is CASRAGRDPFSYEQYF. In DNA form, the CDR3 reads TGTGCCAGCAGAGCAGGCCGGGACCCATTCTCCTACGAGCAGTACTTC.

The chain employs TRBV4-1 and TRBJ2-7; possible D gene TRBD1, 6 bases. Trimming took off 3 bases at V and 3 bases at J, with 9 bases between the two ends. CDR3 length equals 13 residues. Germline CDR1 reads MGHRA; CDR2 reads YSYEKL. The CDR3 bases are TGCGCCAGCAGCCAGGCACAGGGCTACGAGCAGTACTTC. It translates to CASSQAQGYEQYF.

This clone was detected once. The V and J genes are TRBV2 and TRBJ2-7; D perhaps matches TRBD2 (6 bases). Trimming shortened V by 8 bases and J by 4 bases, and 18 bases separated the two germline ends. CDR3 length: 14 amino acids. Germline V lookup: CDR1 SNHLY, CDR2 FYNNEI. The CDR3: CASGGEEGRYEQYF. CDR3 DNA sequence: TGTGCCAGCGGGGGTGAGGAGGGGCGATACGAGCAGTACTTC.

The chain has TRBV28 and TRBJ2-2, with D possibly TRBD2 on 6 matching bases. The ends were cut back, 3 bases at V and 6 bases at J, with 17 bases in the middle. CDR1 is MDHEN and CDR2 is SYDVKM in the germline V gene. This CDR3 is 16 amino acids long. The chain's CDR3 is CASSFGLARNPGELFF. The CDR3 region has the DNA TGTGCCAGCAGTTTCGGGCTAGCGAGAAACCCCGGGGAGCTGTTTTTT.

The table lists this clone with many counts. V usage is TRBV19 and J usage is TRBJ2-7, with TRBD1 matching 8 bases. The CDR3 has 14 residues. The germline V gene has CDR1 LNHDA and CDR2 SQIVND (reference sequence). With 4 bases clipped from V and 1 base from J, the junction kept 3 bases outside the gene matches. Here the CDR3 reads CASSSRTGSYEQYF. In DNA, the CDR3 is TGTGCCAGTAGTAGCAGGACAGGGTCCTACGAGCAGTACTTC.